This TCR beta chain emerged from a study of a mutant IDH1 vaccine in newly diagnosed glioma. The overall study: The therapy given earlier, which was standard therapy, consisted of radiotherapy, temozolomide, or both, and most of the patients received both.

Germline V gene sequence: CDR1 MNHNY, CDR2 SVGAGI (reference sequence). Trimming cost V 7 bases and J 5 bases, with 20 bases left between them. The CDR3 totals 15 residues. General study findings and limits: Shifts in the top peripheral T cell clonotypes seemed unrelated to pseudoprogression.

Here immunoSEQ multiplex PCR was the method, and the copy in TCRdb shows in-frame clones only, minus some. The sample includes 85,000 to 100,000 clones, about 87% seen only once; the top ten take around 0.6%. The sample's time point: baseline, week 1 (first vaccination visit). Treatment defined: pre-vaccination baseline after standard-of-care therapy. Tumors from donors were new WHO grade 3 or 4 IDH1-mutant astrocytomas with ATRX loss. For this clone: Antigen: not known.

This chain uses TRBV6-6 with TRBJ1-1; D possibly corresponds to TRBD1 (5 bases). This specimen consisted of PBMCs, obtained from a glioma patient treated with radiotherapy, temozolomide or both. The receptor's source is a woman aged 45-60 years with glioma. The CDR3 bases are TGTGCCAGCACCCAAGGGGAGCCCTTGAGGACTGAAGCTTTCTTT. Translated: CASTQGEPLRTEAFF.